These T cell receptor beta chains were read from a single sample in a study of cytomegalovirus exposure and HLA in healthy donors. TCRdb keeps only in-frame clones here, not all; method: immunoSEQ multiplex PCR. This table has 140,000 or so clones, about 72% appearing once. The material sequenced was PBMCs. These receptors came from a man aged 60 to 75 in good health and CMV-seronegative. The CDR3 runs from the conserved cysteine through the conserved F or W.

J gene,V gene,CDR3 protein
TRBJ2-7,TRBV5-4,CASSLSGGRTTYEQYF
TRBJ2-1,TRBV13,CASSTRLAGDYNEQFF
TRBJ1-3,TRBV2,CASSELRTGNTIYF
TRBJ2-4,TRBV18,CASAAKEGVLAKNIQYF
TRBJ1-5,TRBV5-6,CASSSATDLAPQHF
TRBJ2-7,TRBV19,CASSGAGNEQYF
TRBJ2-7,TRBV30,CAWSTIGGRSYEQYF
TRBJ1-2,TRBV28,CASSPGDYNYGYPF
TRBJ1-2,TRBV28,CASSPPGTWDGYTF
TRBJ2-1,TRBV5-1,CASSLVADNEQFF
TRBJ1-1,TRBV6-4,CASSVEGGSEAFF
TRBJ2-2,TRBV27,CASSHEQGINGELFF
TRBJ2-7,TRBV28,CASNPLAGPAYEQYF
TRBJ1-1,TRBV7-2,CASSLGVRIEAFF
TRBJ1-4,TRBV6-5,CASGTIGNEKLFF
TRBJ2-1,TRBV5-1,CASSGTGLLMNNEQFF
TRBJ1-2,TRBV5-1,CTSSSDGTGGLYGYTF
TRBJ2-7,TRBV14,CASSQNLGQGLYEQYF
TRBJ2-1,TRBV14,CASSQATRRGNNEQFF
TRBJ2-7,TRBV30,CAWSVTSGKQYF
TRBJ2-1,TRBV7-2,CASSGAKRETEQFF
TRBJ1-1,TRBV5-8,CASSLGGTPEAFF
TRBJ2-1,TRBV28,CASSIITGGIYNEQFF
TRBJ2-2,TRBV15,CATSRGTAALTNTGELFF
TRBJ2-7,TRBV29-1,CSAFTITGDEQYF
TRBJ1-2,TRBV15,CATSPGGLRERGYTF
TRBJ1-1,TRBV6-5,CASSYSGQGITEAFF
TRBJ2-2,TRBV7-8,CASSLQQGAYTGELFF
TRBJ2-5,TRBV9,CASSGGILVRETQYF
TRBJ2-5,TRBV5-1,CASSSQAPSVVQETQYF
TRBJ1-2,TRBV7-9,CASSFGGLYGYTF
TRBJ2-5,TRBV5-4,CASSLAGGETQYF
TRBJ1-1,TRBV6-1,CASSDQDRNTEAFF
TRBJ1-2,TRBV10-3,CAITETGGGGYTF
TRBJ2-5,TRBV7-8,CASSLERGRPGETQYF
TRBJ1-5,TRBV18,CASSPQGADQPQHF
TRBJ2-7,TRBV6-1,CASGAAGGNFHEQYF
TRBJ1-4,TRBV10-2,CASSESGGEGEKLFF
TRBJ2-2,TRBV6-6,CASSRTGELFF
TRBJ2-1,TRBV15,CATSRGPGFPGLAGAIYNEQFF
TRBJ1-5,TRBV6-4,CASRRQGNQPQHF
TRBJ2-7,TRBV9,CASSVDRYPYEQYF
TRBJ1-5,TRBV28,CASREVEDNQPQHF
TRBJ1-1,TRBV4-1,CASSHRQELNTEAFF
TRBJ2-7,TRBV27,CASTRAGGHYEQYF
TRBJ2-7,TRBV7-9,CASSTIGSYEQYF
TRBJ2-5,TRBV4-2,CASSSNPPGGETQYF
TRBJ2-1,TRBV6-4,CASSVSEGNEQFF
TRBJ2-5,TRBV5-1,CASSASGDQETQYF
TRBJ2-2,TRBV30,CAWRKGANTGELFF
TRBJ1-2,TRBV19,CASTPGQGPSYGYTF
TRBJ2-7,TRBV5-4,CASSSPSGSYEQYF
TRBJ1-5,TRBV28,CASSLGQGNQPQHF